Listed here are 15 T cell receptor beta chains from one sample, sequenced in a study of blood T cells in healthy people across ages. Primers used in a second PCR of about 6 to 12 cycles were a sample-barcoded 5' primer and a J-beta primer mix. TCRdb ran MiXCR on the 5' RACE reads and lists one entry per CDR3 protein. The sample lists a few hundred thousand distinct CDR3 sequences; 27% were seen once. The sample consisted of blood. The receptors were gathered from a woman in her sixties or seventies in good health.

This clonotype has just a few counts. The chain is built from TRBV5-1 and TRBJ2-3, with 7 bases matching TRBD1. CDR1 and CDR2 from the germline V gene are SGHRS and YFSETQ. This CDR3 contains 18 residues. Trimming took 4 bases from V and 0 from J; bases not matched to a gene: 14. The CDR3 reads CASSQGQLFVDSTDTQYF. The DNA of the CDR3 is TGCGCCAGCAGCCAGGGACAGCTTTTCGTGGATAGCACAGATACGCAGTATTTT.

This clonotype has more than one count but fewer than ten. The rearrangement joins TRBV7-9 to TRBJ1-2; D is undetermined. Trimming cost V 0 bases and J 0 bases, with 8 bases left between them. CDR3 length: 15 amino acids. The V gene's germline CDR1 is SEHNR and CDR2 FQNEAQ (reference sequence). DNA of the CDR3: TGTGCCAGCAGCTTAGCTCCAGTCGCTAACTATGGCTACACCTTC. It translates to CASSLAPVANYGYTF.

This clonotype was seen only a few times. This rearrangement joins TRBV2 to TRBJ2-5; 7 nucleotides match TRBD1. Matching the DNA end better, TRBJ2-1 makes the J call doubtful. The CDR3 contains 15 residues. Germline V gene lookup returns CDR1 SNHLY and CDR2 FYNNEI. This CDR3 reads CASSEEGAGVNEQFF. Here the CDR3 DNA reads TGTGCCAGCAGTGAAGAGGGGGCCGGGGTAAATGAGCAGTTCTTC.

V and J are TRBV12-3 or TRBV12-4 and TRBJ2-5; TRBD2 is a possible D gene (6 bases). With 10 bases removed from V and 7 bases from J, the gap between germline ends came to 22 bases. The CDR3 covers 14 residues. Written as DNA, the CDR3 is TGTGCCACCACCCCTACGGGGGTCTCGGGGACCCAGTACTTC. Protein sequence: CATTPTGVSGTQYF.

This clonotype has a handful of counts. This chain uses TRBV11-2 with TRBJ1-5; a weak D match, TRBD1 (5 bases). V dropped 4 bases and J dropped 6 bases, with 22 bases sitting between them. The germline gives CDR1 SGHAT, CDR2 FQNNGV. The CDR3 spans 17 residues. As DNA, the CDR3 is TGTGCCAGCAGCTCGTATAGGGTCGGGGGAGATACTCAGCCCCAGCATTTT. Protein product: CASSSYRVGGDTQPQHF.

The rearrangement joins TRBV12-3 or TRBV12-4 to TRBJ1-2; D might be TRBD1 (6 bases). The CDR3 sequence is 14 residues long. V lost 4 bases and J 4 bases, leaving 13 bases between the germline ends. The CDR3 loop is CASSSTRTVYGYTF. CDR3 in DNA: TGTGCCAGCAGTTCAACCAGGACAGTCTATGGCTACACCTTC.

CDR3 in DNA: TGCGCCAGCAGCGGCGGGAGCTACTACAATGAGCAGTTCTTC. This codes for CASSGGSYYNEQFF. This sequence joins TRBV5-1 and TRBJ2-1, with 7 bases that match TRBD2. V dropped 4 bases and J dropped 3; count of bases not matched to a gene: 4. In germline, CDR1 is SGHRS, CDR2 YFSETQ. This CDR3 is built from 14 residues.

This clonotype turned up a few times. This chain connects TRBV6-2 or TRBV6-3 to TRBJ1-4; D possibly corresponds to TRBD1 (5 bases). The V gene lost 2 bases and the J gene lost 8 bases, with 12 bases spanning the gap. This CDR3 has 14 amino acids. The germline V gene encodes CDR1 MNHEY and CDR2 SVGEGT. Here the CDR3 DNA reads TGTGCCAGCAGTTACAGGGGAGTGTGGGAAAAACTGTTTTTT. Amino acids: CASSYRGVWEKLFF.

This chain links TRBV5-1 with TRBJ1-4, with 8 bases lining up with TRBD1. Trimming took 0 bases from V and 12 from J; bases not matched to a gene: 10. The CDR3 consists of 15 residues. Germline CDR1 and CDR2: SGHRS and YFSETQ. CDR3 nucleotides: TGCGCCAGCAGCTTGGACTTGACAGGGGACGACGAACTGTTTTTT. This translates into CASSLDLTGDDELFF.

CDR3 in amino acids: CATSEGRQETQYF. In DNA form, the CDR3 reads TGTGCCACCAGTGAGGGGAGGCAAGAGACCCAGTACTTC. The rearrangement links TRBV24-1 to TRBJ2-5; D might be TRBD2 (6 bases). CDR3 length: 13 residues. Germline CDR1 is KGHDR and CDR2 is SFDVKD. Trimming removed 4 bases at V and 2 bases at J, with 7 bases between.

Only a few counts were recorded for this clonotype. V is TRBV7-2 and J is TRBJ2-3; no firm D call. V lost 0 bases and J 3 bases, leaving 10 bases between the germline ends. In germline, CDR1 is SGHTA, CDR2 FQGNSA. The CDR3 contains 15 residues. CDR3 loop: CASSLAVSETDTQYF. The CDR3 coding sequence is TGTGCCAGCAGCTTAGCGGTCTCGGAGACAGATACGCAGTATTTT. Full variable domain (remainder filled in from reference TRBV7-2 and TRBJ2-3): GAGVSQSPSNKVTEKGKDVELRCDPISGHTALYWYRQSLGQGLEFLIYFQGNSAPDKSGLPSDRFSAERTGGSVSTLTIQRTQQEDSAVYLCASSLAVSETDTQYFGPGTRLTVL.

This clonotype has just a few counts. The chain recombines TRBV20-1 with TRBJ2-2, with 8 bases lining up with TRBD2. This CDR3 is built from 14 residues. Unmatched junction bases numbered 3, after V lost 4 bases and J lost 2 bases. Germline V CDR1 and CDR2: DFQATT, SNEGSKA (reference sequence). Written as DNA, the CDR3 is TGCAGTGCTAAACTAGCGGAAAACACCGGGGAGCTGTTTTTT. Protein sequence: CSAKLAENTGELFF.

This clonotype showed up just a few times. The chain has TRBV4-3 and TRBJ1-4, with D possibly being TRBD1 (6 bases). With 4 bases removed from V and 0 bases from J, the gap between germline ends came to 9 bases. Germline V gene lookup returns CDR1 LGHNA and CDR2 YSLEER. The CDR3 consists of 15 residues. The CDR3 sequence: CASSRGAATNEKLFF. As DNA, the CDR3 is TGCGCCAGCAGCCGGGGGGCTGCAACTAATGAAAAACTGTTTTTT.

The genes are TRBV25-1 and TRBJ2-5; weak D call: TRBD2 (6 bases). The J call may be faulty, since TRBJ2-7 better matches the DNA end. The germline V gene encodes CDR1 MGHDK and CDR2 SYGVNS. The CDR3 is 13 amino acids. DNA of the CDR3: TGTGCCAGCAGTGTGGGAGGTCCCGGCGAGCAGTACTTC. Amino acid sequence: CASSVGGPGEQYF.

The CDR3 protein is CATSALAGVDHTQYF. CDR3 coding DNA: TGTGCCACCAGTGCTCTAGCGGGGGTAGACCATACGCAGTATTTT. This sequence joins TRBV24-1 and TRBJ2-3; 10 bases map to TRBD2. The CDR3 is made up of 15 amino acids. Trimming took 5 bases from V and 7 from J; bases not matched to a gene: 8. CDR1 is KGHDR, CDR2 SFDVKD, per germline.